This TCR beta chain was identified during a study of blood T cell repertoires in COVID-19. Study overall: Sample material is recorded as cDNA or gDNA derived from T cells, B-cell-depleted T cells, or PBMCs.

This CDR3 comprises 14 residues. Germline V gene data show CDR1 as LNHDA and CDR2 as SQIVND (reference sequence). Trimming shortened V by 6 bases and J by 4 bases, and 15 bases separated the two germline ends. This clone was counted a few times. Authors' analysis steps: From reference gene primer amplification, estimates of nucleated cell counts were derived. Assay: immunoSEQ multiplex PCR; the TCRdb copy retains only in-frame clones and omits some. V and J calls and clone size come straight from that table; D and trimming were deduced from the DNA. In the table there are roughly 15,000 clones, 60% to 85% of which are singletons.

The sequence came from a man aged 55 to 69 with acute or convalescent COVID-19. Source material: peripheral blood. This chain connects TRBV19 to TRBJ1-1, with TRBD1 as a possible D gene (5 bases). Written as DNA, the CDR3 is TGTGCCAGTAGCCTGGTCGGGGGGACCACTGAAGCTTTCTTT. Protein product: CASSLVGGTTEAFF.